This T cell receptor (beta chain) is from a study of identical twins. Whole-study results and caveats: Cord blood's abundant beta clonotypes had fewer insertions, unlike memory repertoires. The study found excess low generation probability among twin-shared out-of-frame alpha sequences. Researchers reported weaker excess twin sharing in beta out-of-frame sequences.

Concerning this clonotype itself: Its specificity is not known.

The CDR3 length is 17 residues. The ends were cut back, 4 bases at V and 6 bases at J, with 22 bases in the middle. Germline lookup yields CDR1 MNHEY and CDR2 SMNVEV (reference sequence). A universal primer site was created by template switching, with the cDNA bearing unique molecular identifiers. TCRdb processed the 5' RACE reads anew with MiXCR; each CDR3 protein has one entry. Counted here are about 490,000 distinct CDR3 sequences, 12% to 15% occurring once; the ten biggest clones make up less than 0.5%. These data were likewise used in another study, on yellow fever vaccine responses in identical twins.

The V and J genes are TRBV27 and TRBJ1-5, with a tentative D call TRBD1 (6 bases). What was sequenced was CD4+ T cells sorted from blood. This receptor was obtained from a woman under 30 in good health. The CDR3 is CASSSGSQGSGVQPQHF. CDR3 coding DNA: TGTGCCAGCAGTTCGGGCAGCCAGGGGTCAGGGGTTCAGCCCCAGCATTTT.